A single sample gave rise to the 24 T cell receptor beta chains below, sequenced in a study of post-analysis software for immune sequencing data. General study results and limits: Controls had lower frequencies than patients of roughly five TRBV segments, which included TRBV5-6, TRBV5-1 and TRBV20-1.

No cognate antigen is known for these TCRs. The TCR beta cDNA libraries contained unique molecular identifiers. TCRdb passed the PCR reads through MiXCR, listing each CDR3 protein once. The table records approximately 660,000 distinct CDR3 sequences, about 60% of them present only once. Sequences were obtained from blood. These receptors were obtained from a girl aged 2 to 10 with multiple sclerosis.

The V and J genes are TRBV12-3 or TRBV12-4 and TRBJ1-5, with D tentatively TRBD1 (6 bases). V dropped 1 base and J dropped 5 bases, with 12 bases sitting between them. The CDR3 runs to 15 residues. The CDR3 coding sequence is TGTGCCAGCAGTTTAGGGGGGGCTGTCGATCAGCCCCAGCATTTT. It encodes CASSLGGAVDQPQHF.

This clonotype was detected only once. The genes are TRBV7-6 and TRBJ2-3, with 12 bases matching TRBD2. J lost 1 base, V lost 2 bases, and 10 bases had no gene match. Germline assignment: CDR1 SGHVS and CDR2 FNYEAQ. This CDR3 is 19 amino acids long. CDR3 coding DNA: TGTGCCAGCAGCTTATTCGAGCCTAGCGGGAGGGCGCGCACAGATACGCAGTATTTT. Its protein is CASSLFEPSGRARTDTQYF.

The gene calls are TRBV2 and TRBJ2-5; 7 bases are a match to TRBD1. Germline values: CDR1 SNHLY, CDR2 FYNNEI. V trimming: 5 bases; J trimming: 5 bases; junction bases outside the gene matches: 11. CDR3 length: 15 amino acids. As DNA, the CDR3 is TGTGCCAGCAGTCAGGAGCGGACAGGACAGGAGACCCAGTACTTC. It specifies CASSQERTGQETQYF.

The J gene is TRBJ2-3, the V gene TRBV20-1; 8 bases are shared with TRBD2. This CDR3 has 14 amino acids. Germline lookup yields CDR1 DFQATT and CDR2 SNEGSKA (reference sequence). The V gene end was trimmed by 5 bases and the J gene end by 0 bases; junction bases not matched to a gene: 4. DNA for the CDR3: TGCAGTGCTGAACGGGGGGGCAGCACAGATACGCAGTATTTT. It is translated as CSAERGGSTDTQYF.

The rearrangement joins TRBV7-9 to TRBJ2-3; no definite D call. Germline V CDR1 and CDR2: SEHNR, FQNEAQ (reference sequence). The CDR3 runs 15 residues. Deletions cut 4 bases from V and 2 bases from J, with 13 bases between. CDR3 amino acids: CASSSPPLYTDTQYF. CDR3 coding DNA: TGTGCCAGCAGCTCTCCACCATTATACACAGATACGCAGTATTTT.

The rearrangement links TRBV7-9 to TRBJ2-1, with D unresolved. With 4 bases removed from V and 0 bases from J, the gap between germline ends came to 13 bases. CDR1 and CDR2 (germline): SEHNR, FQNEAQ (reference sequence). CDR3 length equals 16 residues. The CDR3 DNA reads TGTGCCAGCAGCTGGAGAGAGTTGAGCTCCTACAATGAGCAGTTCTTC. This sequence encodes CASSWRELSSYNEQFF.

The chain couples TRBV7-6 to TRBJ2-3, with D perhaps TRBD1 or TRBD2 (5 bases each). Germline CDR1 reads SGHVS; CDR2 reads FNYEAQ. This CDR3 comprises 13 residues. CDR3 loop: CATKGIMSDTQYF. The CDR3 DNA reads TGTGCGACTAAGGGGATAATGTCAGATACGCAGTATTTT.

This sequence joins TRBV10-3 and TRBJ2-6; D is undetermined. Trimming cost V 6 bases and J 2 bases, with 8 bases left between them. The length of the CDR3 is 14 residues. The germline gives CDR1 ENHRY, CDR2 SYGVKD. This CDR3 reads CAISPTAGANVLTF. As DNA, the CDR3 is TGTGCCATCAGCCCCACGGCTGGGGCCAACGTCCTGACTTTC.

V usage is TRBV7-9 and J usage is TRBJ2-1; possible D gene TRBD2, 6 bases. CDR3 length: 14 amino acids. CDR1 is SEHNR and CDR2 is FQNEAQ in the germline V gene (reference sequence). Trimming removed 3 bases from V and 8 bases from J, with 14 bases in between. In DNA, the CDR3 is TGTGCCAGCAGCTTGCCGGGAGAATCCCATGAGCAGTTCTTC. Its translation is CASSLPGESHEQFF.

CDR3 sequence: CSVNRGQGADTQYF. The CDR3 nucleotides read TGCAGCGTTAATAGAGGGCAGGGGGCAGATACGCAGTATTTT. The gene calls are TRBV29-1 and TRBJ2-3; 7 bases map to TRBD1. J gave up 4 bases and V 5 bases, and 9 bases lay outside the gene matches. CDR1 is SQVTM, CDR2 ANQGSEA, per germline. CDR3 length equals 14 residues.

The rearrangement links TRBV5-1 to TRBJ1-1; TRBD1 is a possible D gene (5 bases). The CDR3 length is 14 residues. Germline CDR1 is SGHRS and CDR2 is YFSETQ. V was pared by 0 bases and J by 4 bases, with 10 bases between. This chain's CDR3 is CASSLAAGTTEAFF. CDR3 DNA: TGCGCCAGCAGCTTGGCAGCAGGGACCACTGAAGCTTTCTTT.

The genes are TRBV18 and TRBJ2-7; D remains unclear. The V gene's germline CDR1 is KGHSH and CDR2 LQKENI. V dropped 1 base and J dropped 4 bases, with 11 bases sitting between them. The length of the CDR3 is 14 residues. The CDR3 nucleotides are TGTGCCAGCTCACCACGATCAGAGACGTACGAGCAGTACTTC. Its protein is CASSPRSETYEQYF.

The chain employs TRBV2 and TRBJ2-3; maybe TRBD2 (6 bases). CDR3 length: 12 amino acids. CDR1 is SNHLY and CDR2 is FYNNEI in the germline V gene. V shed 6 bases and J shed 4 bases, with 8 bases lying between them. The CDR3 nucleotides read TGTGCCAGCAGGGCGGGGCCAGATACGCAGTATTTT. Encoded protein: CASRAGPDTQYF.

Comment on this clonotype: One end of the junction is discordant with germline, which a read error may explain. CDR3 sequence reads: CSSSLLQDNEQFF. In DNA, the CDR3 is TGTTCCAGCAGCTTATTACAGGACAATGAGCAGTTCTTC. The gene calls are TRBV7-9 and TRBJ2-1; D possibly corresponds to TRBD1 (5 bases). The CDR3 spans 13 residues. Germline CDR1 reads SEHNR; CDR2 reads FQNEAQ (reference sequence).

The chain recombines TRBV7-2 with TRBJ2-7; possibly TRBD2 for D (5 bases). CDR1 is SGHTA, CDR2 FQGNSA, per germline. The CDR3 covers 16 residues. The ends were cut back, 1 base at V and 5 bases at J, with 18 bases in the middle. CDR3 nucleotide sequence: TGTGCCAGCAGCTTAGGTCGTTTTGAGCCGGAGGACGAGCAGTACTTC. It translates to CASSLGRFEPEDEQYF.

The chain recombines TRBV6-6 with TRBJ1-5; D call uncertain. V lost 5 bases, J lost 2 bases, and 10 bases lay in between. This CDR3 is 14 amino acids long. Germline V gene sequence: CDR1 MNHNY, CDR2 SVGAGI (reference sequence). The CDR3 DNA reads as TGTGCCAGCAGTCCGGGATTGGGCAATCAGCCCCAGCATTTT. As protein: CASSPGLGNQPQHF.

This clonotype has only one observation. The rearrangement uses TRBV5-1 and TRBJ2-1; D tentatively reads TRBD1 or TRBD2 (6 bases each). With the DNA end fitting TRBJ2-7 better, the J assignment may be wrong. The CDR3 extends over 14 amino acids. Germline CDR1 and CDR2: SGHRS and YFSETQ. CDR3 DNA: TGCGCCAGCAGCGACGTGGGGGGCAATTACGAGCAGTACTTC. Protein: CASSDVGGNYEQYF.

V usage is TRBV6-1 and J usage is TRBJ2-1; 8 bases are a match to TRBD2. V dropped 1 base and J dropped 4; count of bases not matched to a gene: 3. CDR1 MNHNS and CDR2 SASEGT come from the germline V gene. The CDR3 sequence is 15 residues long. CDR3 coding DNA: TGTGCCAGCAGTGAAGTGGCTAGCGGGTACAATGAGCAGTTCTTC. Residues: CASSEVASGYNEQFF.

This clonotype was counted between two and nine times. The CDR3 protein is CASSQHVGTINNEQYF. As DNA, the CDR3 is TGTGCCAGCAGCCAACACGTCGGGACAATTAACAACGAGCAGTACTTC. The rearrangement joins TRBV14 to TRBJ2-7; maybe TRBD1 (6 bases). The V gene's germline CDR1 is SGHDN and CDR2 FVKESK. The ends were cut back, 2 bases at V and 5 bases at J, with 19 bases in the middle. The CDR3 sequence is 16 residues long.

The chain combines TRBV27 with TRBJ1-2; 11 bases fit TRBD1. The CDR3 spans 15 residues. The germline gives CDR1 MNHEY, CDR2 SMNVEV (reference sequence). J gave up 3 bases and V 5 bases, and 5 bases lay outside the gene matches. The CDR3 bases are TGTGCCAGCAGTATAGGACAGGGGGCGTACTATGGCTACACCTTC. This codes for CASSIGQGAYYGYTF.

This clonotype was counted a single time. V and J are TRBV20-1 and TRBJ1-1; the D gene is possibly TRBD1 (6 bases). Germline loops: CDR1 DFQATT, CDR2 SNEGSKA (reference sequence). V was cut by 0 bases and J by 2 bases, with 13 bases left in between. The CDR3 spans 15 residues. CDR3 residues: CSARDLGQRNTEAFF. CDR3 coding DNA: TGCAGTGCTAGAGATCTTGGACAGCGTAACACTGAAGCTTTCTTT.

This clonotype was seen only once. The chain's CDR3 is CASSRWDREETQYF. As DNA, the CDR3 is TGTGCCAGCAGCCGCTGGGACAGGGAAGAGACCCAGTACTTC. This chain connects TRBV7-9 to TRBJ2-5, with 9 positions matching TRBD1. The CDR3 length is 14 residues. V gave up 5 bases and J gave up 3 bases; unmatched junction bases: 4. From germline, CDR1 is SEHNR and CDR2 FQNEAQ (reference sequence).

This chain joins TRBV15 and TRBJ2-7; 12 positions agree with TRBD2. J gave up 1 base and V 2 bases, and 9 bases lay outside the gene matches. CDR3 length equals 18 residues. Germline assignment: CDR1 LNHNV and CDR2 YYDKDF (reference sequence). The CDR3 region has the DNA TGTGCCACCAGCAGACTGCCGCAACTAGCGGGAGGATCCTACGAGCAGTACTTC. It yields the protein CATSRLPQLAGGSYEQYF. The whole variable domain, remainder taken from reference TRBV15 and TRBJ2-7, is DAMVIQNPRYQVTQFGKPVTLSCSQTLNHNVMYWYQQKSSQAPKLLFHYYDKDFNNEADTPDNFQSRRPNTSFCFLDIRSPGLGDTAMYLCATSRLPQLAGGSYEQYFGPGTRLTVT.

This clonotype was seen a few times. The chain recombines TRBV29-1 with TRBJ1-1; possibly TRBD1 for D (6 bases). Per the germline V gene, CDR1 is SQVTM and CDR2 is ANQGSEA. Trimming removed 6 bases from V and 8 bases from J, with 16 bases in between. The CDR3 contains 12 residues. The DNA of the CDR3 is TGCAGCGTGGATGGGACACCTTTCGAAGCTTTCTTT. Translated, it gives CSVDGTPFEAFF.